The 14 T cell receptor beta chains in this list originate from one sample, sequenced in a study of read filtering for tumor transcriptome and immune sequencing. The library was built from 400 ng RNA with molecular barcoded adaptors for alpha/delta and beta/gamma chains. Each CDR3 protein is one row after TCRdb ran MiXCR on the reads. The profile shows 43,000 or so distinct CDR3 sequences, approximately 12% of them singletons. Sequencing was carried out using a population of CD138-negative cells sorted from bone marrow. The receptors shown here come from a donor at least 40 years old with multiple myeloma.

This clonotype was detected ten times or more. For the CDR3, the DNA is TGTGCCAGCAGCCCCGGACCGCTCTCTGGAAACACCATATATTTT. This encodes CASSPGPLSGNTIYF. The chain is built from TRBV5-4 and TRBJ1-3; D unresolved. V was cut by 4 bases and J by 0 bases, with 11 bases left in between. The CDR3 covers 15 residues. Looked up from germline, CDR1 is SGHNT and CDR2 is YYREEE (reference sequence).

The chain couples TRBV7-9 to TRBJ2-7; either TRBD1 or TRBD2 may fit D (5 bases each). Per germline, CDR1 SEHNR and CDR2 FQNEAQ (reference sequence). Trimming removed 4 bases at V and 2 bases at J, with 18 bases between. There are 16 residues in the CDR3. In DNA, the CDR3 is TGTGCCAGCAGCTCATCCCCGGGGCAGGTAGCCTACGAGCAGTACTTC. Translating gives CASSSSPGQVAYEQYF. The variable domain in full, completed from reference TRBV7-9 and TRBJ2-7, reads DTGVSQNPRHKITKRGQNVTFRCDPISEHNRLYWYRQTLGQGPEFLTYFQNEAQLEKSRLLSDRFSAERPKGSFSTLEIQRTEQGDSAMYLCASSSSPGQVAYEQYFGPGTRLTVT.

The table lists this clonotype with many counts. The CDR3 DNA sequence: TGCAGTGCTACTCCCGGGGGGAGGGGGGAGCTGTTTTTT. It encodes CSATPGGRGELFF. The rearrangement joins TRBV20-1 to TRBJ2-2, with 7 bases that match TRBD2. The germline V gene has CDR1 DFQATT and CDR2 SNEGSKA (reference sequence). Trimming removed 4 bases from V and 8 bases from J; junction bases left unmatched: 7. CDR3 length: 13 amino acids.

This clonotype was picked up many times. A read error may be the cause here, since a much bigger clone is one base away. The chain couples TRBV29-1 to TRBJ2-7; D remains ambiguous. The germline V gene encodes CDR1 SQVTM and CDR2 ANQGSEA. The CDR3 totals 15 residues. The V end was cut by 0 bases, the J end by 9 bases, with 21 bases between. CDR3 in DNA: TGCAGCGTTGAAGAGCCTCACAGCAACTCCGTCGTGCAGTACTTC. Its protein is CSVEEPHSNSVVQYF.

Ten or more counts support this clonotype. The chain uses TRBV11-1 and TRBJ2-5; 9 positions match TRBD2. The CDR3 runs to 15 residues. Germline values: CDR1 SGHAT, CDR2 FQDESV (reference sequence). V was pared by 8 bases and J by 2 bases, with 9 bases of the junction left unmatched. The CDR3 DNA sequence: TGTGCCAGCCGACGCGGGGGGGCGTGGCAAGAGACCCAGTACTTC. This encodes CASRRGGAWQETQYF. The full variable domain, rest sourced from reference TRBV11-1 and TRBJ2-5, is EAEVAQSPRYKITEKSQAVAFWCDPISGHATLYWYRQILGQGPELLVQFQDESVVDDSQLPKDRFSAERLKGVDSTLKIQPAELGDSAMYLCASRRGGAWQETQYFGPGTRLLVL.

The table lists this clonotype with many counts. The rearrangement joins TRBV2 to TRBJ2-3; the D gene is possibly TRBD2 (6 bases). CDR3 length: 14 amino acids. Trimming took 3 bases from V and 3 from J, leaving 10 bases between them. Germline V CDR1 and CDR2: SNHLY, FYNNEI. DNA of the CDR3: TGTGCCAGCAGTGATGGGGGGAGTACAGATACGCAGTATTTT. It encodes CASSDGGSTDTQYF.

As regards this clonotype: A far larger clone is off by one base, so a read error is likely. The chain employs TRBV7-2 and TRBJ2-1, with 11 bases identical to TRBD2. V lost 3 bases and J lost 15; bases outside the gene matches: 13. Germline values: CDR1 SGHTA, CDR2 FQGNSA. CDR3 length: 15 amino acids. The CDR3 loop is CASSFAGTSGWERFF. CDR3 bases: TGTGCCAGCAGCTTTGCCGGGACTAGCGGATGGGAGAGGTTCTTC.

This clonotype was found many times. The J gene is TRBJ1-5, the V gene TRBV19, with TRBD1 matching over 8 bases. CDR3 length: 13 residues. Germline assignment: CDR1 LNHDA and CDR2 SQIVND (reference sequence). V shed 5 bases and J 7 bases; nucleotides not matched to a gene: 4. The CDR3 nucleotides read TGTGCCAGTAGTCACAGGGGGTCACAGCCCCAGCATTTT. The encoded protein is CASSHRGSQPQHF.

This clonotype has at least ten counts. The genes are TRBV6-2 or TRBV6-3 and TRBJ2-1; 13 positions match TRBD2. CDR3 length: 16 residues. Per germline, CDR1 MNHEY and CDR2 SVGEGT. The trim removed 6 bases at V and 4 bases at J, leaving 6 bases unmatched. The DNA of the CDR3 is TGTGCCAGCAGGAGACTAGCGGGAGGTGGTTACAATGAGCAGTTCTTC. It translates to CASRRLAGGGYNEQFF.

The sample holds many counts of this clonotype. This sequence joins TRBV6-1 and TRBJ2-1, with D possibly being TRBD1 (5 bases). Germline values: CDR1 MNHNS, CDR2 SASEGT. This CDR3 contains 16 residues. V was pared by 2 bases and J by 10 bases, with 21 bases between. DNA of the CDR3: TGTGCCAGCAGTGAACGAATAGGGCTAGGGGCCCAAGAGCAGTTCTTC. Translation: CASSERIGLGAQEQFF.

This clonotype came up many times. CDR3 loop: CATSEGYNEQFF. The DNA of the CDR3 is TGTGCCACCAGTGAAGGGTACAATGAGCAGTTCTTC. The chain employs TRBV24-1 and TRBJ2-1; no clear D gene. Trimming pared 4 bases from V and 4 bases from J, leaving 4 bases between. Germline V gene lookup returns CDR1 KGHDR and CDR2 SFDVKD. The CDR3 sequence is 12 residues long.

This clonotype occurred many times. The rearrangement uses TRBV5-6 and TRBJ2-7; the match to TRBD2 covers 9 bases. The germline gives CDR1 SGHDT, CDR2 YYEEEE. Trimming took 2 bases from V and 5 from J; bases not matched to a gene: 5. This CDR3 region has 14 residues. CDR3 nucleotide sequence: TGTGCCAGCAGCTTACGAGCGGGAGGAGACGAGCAGTACTTC. Residues: CASSLRAGGDEQYF.

The table lists this clonotype with a few counts. This chain connects TRBV7-2 to TRBJ2-3, with D unclear. The CDR3 is 14 amino acids. The germline V and J ends were trimmed by 2 bases and 4 bases, with 10 bases remaining between them. CDR1 and CDR2 from the germline V gene are SGHTA and FQGNSA. This CDR3 reads CASSLTKGPDTQYF. DNA of the CDR3: TGTGCCAGCAGCTTAACGAAGGGCCCAGATACGCAGTATTTT. Based on the CDR3 plus reference TRBV7-2 and TRBJ2-3, the full variable domain is GAGVSQSPSNKVTEKGKDVELRCDPISGHTALYWYRQSLGQGLEFLIYFQGNSAPDKSGLPSDRFSAERTGGSVSTLTIQRTQQEDSAVYLCASSLTKGPDTQYFGPGTRLTVL.

This clonotype was counted between two and nine times. Just one base apart from a much larger clone, this may be a read error. The rearrangement uses TRBV20-1 and TRBJ2-4; 14 nucleotides match TRBD2. Germline CDR1 and CDR2: DFQATT and SNEGSKA (reference sequence). The CDR3 contains 17 residues. The CDR3, as DNA: TGCAGTGCTAGAGAGCCGGGACTAGCGGGAGCCAAAAACATTCGGTACTTC. Translating gives CSAREPGLAGAKNIRYF.